This T cell receptor beta chain is from a study of T cells after yellow fever vaccination. Across the whole study: SMART-Seq v4 Ultra Low Input handled preparation of low-cell-number fractions. Study-wide results and caveats: The booster response re-showed most primary clones: 95% to 96% CD4, roughly 91% CD8.

One entry per CDR3 protein, called by TCRdb with MiXCR from the 5' RACE reads. In the table there are under 700,000 distinct CDR3 sequences, around a sixth of which are singletons. Comment on this clonotype: Its target is not known.

Trimming cost V 6 bases and J 6 bases, with 18 bases left between them. Looked up from germline, CDR1 is SGHTA and CDR2 is FQGNSA. CDR3 size: 15 residues. The receptor was isolated from a young man who received the YFV17D yellow fever vaccine. Sequences were derived from PBMCs, sampled about 5 days after the first yellow fever vaccination. The chain joins TRBV7-2 to TRBJ2-1; weak D call: TRBD2 (6 bases). As DNA, the CDR3 is TGTGCCAGCAGGACCGGGACTTCCGGGGTCAATGAGCAGTTCTTC. This gives the protein CASRTGTSGVNEQFF.